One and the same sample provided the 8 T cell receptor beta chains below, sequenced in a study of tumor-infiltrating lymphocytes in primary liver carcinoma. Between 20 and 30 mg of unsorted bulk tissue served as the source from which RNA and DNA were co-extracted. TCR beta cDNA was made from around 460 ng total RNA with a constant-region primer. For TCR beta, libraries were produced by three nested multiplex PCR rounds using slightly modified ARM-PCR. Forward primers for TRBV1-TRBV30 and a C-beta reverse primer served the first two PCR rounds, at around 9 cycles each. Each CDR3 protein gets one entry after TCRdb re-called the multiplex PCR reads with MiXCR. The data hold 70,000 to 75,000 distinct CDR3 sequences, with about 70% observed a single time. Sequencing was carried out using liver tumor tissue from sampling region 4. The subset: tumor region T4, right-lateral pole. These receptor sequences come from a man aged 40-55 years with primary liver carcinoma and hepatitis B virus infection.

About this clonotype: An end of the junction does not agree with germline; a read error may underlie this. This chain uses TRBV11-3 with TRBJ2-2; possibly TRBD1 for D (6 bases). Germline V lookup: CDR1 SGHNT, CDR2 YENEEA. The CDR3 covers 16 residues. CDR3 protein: CASSLGRSWDTVELFF. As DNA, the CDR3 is TGCGCCAGCAGCTTAGGGCGGTCGTGGGACACCGTGGAGCTGTTCTTT.

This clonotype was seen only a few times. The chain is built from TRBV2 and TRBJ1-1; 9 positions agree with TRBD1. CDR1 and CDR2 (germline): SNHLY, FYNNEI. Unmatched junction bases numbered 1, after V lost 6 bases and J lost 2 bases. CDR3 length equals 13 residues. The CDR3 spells CASRTGGNTEAFF. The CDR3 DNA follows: TGTGCCAGCAGGACAGGGGGAAACACTGAAGCTTTCTTT.

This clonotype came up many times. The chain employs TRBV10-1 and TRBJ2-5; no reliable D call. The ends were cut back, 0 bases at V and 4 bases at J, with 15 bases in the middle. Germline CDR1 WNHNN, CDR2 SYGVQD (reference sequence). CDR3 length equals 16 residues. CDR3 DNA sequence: TGCGCCAGCAGTGAGTCACGTCGAGGTGCCAGAGAGACCCAGTACTTC. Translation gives CASSESRRGARETQYF.

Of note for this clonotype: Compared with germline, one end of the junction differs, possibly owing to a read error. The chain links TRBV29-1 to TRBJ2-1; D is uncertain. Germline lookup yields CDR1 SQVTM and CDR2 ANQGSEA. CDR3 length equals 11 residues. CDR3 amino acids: CNVEGNNEQFF. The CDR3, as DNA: TGTAACGTTGAAGGTAACAATGAGCAGTTCTTC.

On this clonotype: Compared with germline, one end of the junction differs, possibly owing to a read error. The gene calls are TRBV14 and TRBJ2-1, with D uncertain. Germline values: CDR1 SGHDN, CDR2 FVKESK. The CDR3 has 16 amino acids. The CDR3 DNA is TGTGCCAGCAGCCAAGATCCAGCTAGTGGGGTCAATGAGCTGTTCTTC. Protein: CASSQDPASGVNELFF.

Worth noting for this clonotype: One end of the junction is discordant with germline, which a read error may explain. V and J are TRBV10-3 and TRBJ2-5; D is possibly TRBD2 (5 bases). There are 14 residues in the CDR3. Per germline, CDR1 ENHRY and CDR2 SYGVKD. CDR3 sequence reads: CAISEGQNQETHYF. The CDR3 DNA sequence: TGTGCCATAAGTGAGGGTCAGAACCAAGAGACCCACTACTTC.

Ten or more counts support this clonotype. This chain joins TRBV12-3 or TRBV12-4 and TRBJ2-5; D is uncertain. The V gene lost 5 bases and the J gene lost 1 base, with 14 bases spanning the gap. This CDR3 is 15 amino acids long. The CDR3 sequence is CASSPTSKPQETQYF. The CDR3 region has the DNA TGTGCCAGCAGTCCGACATCGAAACCCCAAGAGACCCAGTACTTC.

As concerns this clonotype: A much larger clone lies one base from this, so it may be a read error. The CDR3 loop reads CASSLEWGRYYNEQFF. The CDR3 bases are TGTGCCAGCAGCTTAGAGTGGGGGCGGTACTACAATGAGCAGTTCTTC. The J gene is TRBJ2-1, the V gene TRBV7-9, with D perhaps TRBD1 (6 bases). The CDR3 is 16 amino acids. V was cut by 1 base and J by 3 bases, with 13 bases left in between. CDR1 is SEHNR and CDR2 is FQNEAQ in the germline V gene (reference sequence).